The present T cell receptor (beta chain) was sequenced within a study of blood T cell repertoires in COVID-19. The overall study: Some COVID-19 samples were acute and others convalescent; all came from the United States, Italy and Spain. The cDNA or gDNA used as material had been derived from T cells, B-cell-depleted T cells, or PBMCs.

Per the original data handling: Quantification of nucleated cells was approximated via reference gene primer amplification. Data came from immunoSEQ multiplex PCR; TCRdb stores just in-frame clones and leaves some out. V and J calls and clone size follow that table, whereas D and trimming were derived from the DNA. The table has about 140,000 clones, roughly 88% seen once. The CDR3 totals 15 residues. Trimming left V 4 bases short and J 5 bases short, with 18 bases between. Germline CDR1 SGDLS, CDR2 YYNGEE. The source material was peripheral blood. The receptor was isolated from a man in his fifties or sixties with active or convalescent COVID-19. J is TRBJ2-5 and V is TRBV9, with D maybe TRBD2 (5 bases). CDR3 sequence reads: CASSREGLLGETQYF. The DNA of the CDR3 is TGTGCCAGCAGCCGAGAGGGCTTGTTAGGGGAGACCCAGTACTTC. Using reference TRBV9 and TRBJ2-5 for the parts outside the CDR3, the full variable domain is DSGVTQTPKHLITATGQRVTLRCSPRSGDLSVYWYQQSLDQGLQFLIQYYNGEERAKGNILERFSAQQFPDLHSELNLSSLELGDSALYFCASSREGLLGETQYFGPGTRLLVL.